These T cell receptor beta chains were read from a single sample in a study of regulatory T cells in long-lasting Graves disease. One entry per CDR3 protein, called by TCRdb with MiXCR from the multiplex PCR reads. Found here are approximately 540,000 distinct CDR3 sequences, approximately 12% of them singletons; the top ten hold around 10%. These data are also associated with another study on T cells in Graves' hyperthyroidism and ophthalmopathy.

The sample was peripheral blood mononuclear cells (PBMCs), taken at new diagnosis, from a patient treated with antithyroid drugs. The receptors stem from a woman younger than 45 with Graves disease. CDR3s include the opening cysteine and the closing phenylalanine or tryptophan. A D gene is named only where the DNA matches it firmly. Only part of the rows carry a size: once, few, many, or a class if the clone is expanded.

TRBJ1-2 | many | TRBV4-2 | . | TGTGCCAGCAGCCAAGATCTGCTAGGGCCCGATGGCTACACCTTC | CASSQDLLGPDGYTF
TRBJ1-2 | once | TRBV7-2 | . | TGTGCCAGCAGCTTAGAATACGGCAGGGCGGTGGAGTACACCTTC | CASSLEYGRAVEYTF
TRBJ1-5 | . | TRBV10-3 | . | TGTGCCATCAGCTCCGGGCAGGGTGATCAGCCCCAGCATTTT | CAISSGQGDQPQHF
TRBJ2-7 | few | TRBV6-1 | . | TGTGCCAGCATGGGCCTCTACTCCTACGAGCAGTACTTC | CASMGLYSYEQYF
TRBJ2-5 | . | TRBV18 | . | TGTGCCAGCTCACCACAGTCTGGTGCGGAGACCCAGTACTTC | CASSPQSGAETQYF
TRBJ2-3 | many | TRBV5-4 | TRBD1 | TGTGCCAGCAGCCGGGACAGGTCGGCAGATACGCAGTATTTT | CASSRDRSADTQYF
TRBJ2-1 | many | TRBV19 | TRBD2 | TGTGCCAGTACGACGGGAGGGCCGAGGAATGAGCAGTTCTTC | CASTTGGPRNEQFF
TRBJ2-5 | many | TRBV19 | . | TGTGCCAGTAGTACCCCATTTGGGACCCAGTACTTC | CASSTPFGTQYF
TRBJ1-1 | few | TRBV20-1 | . | TGCAGTGCTAGAGATCCGACGGAAGGAGCTTTCTTT | CSARDPTEGAFF
TRBJ1-3 | many | TRBV20-1 | . | TGCAGTGCTAGTCGGGCAGGGAGGAAAGGAGTTGCTGGAAACACCATATATTTT | CSASRAGRKGVAGNTIYF
TRBJ2-3 | many | TRBV12-3/TRBV12-4 | . | TGTGCCAGCAGTTTAGGCGGCGCAGATACGCAGTATTTT | CASSLGGADTQYF
TRBJ2-1 | many | TRBV13 | TRBD1 | TGTGCCAGCAGCGGAAGCCCCGGGACAGGGGCTCGGAATGAGCAGTTCTTC | CASSGSPGTGARNEQFF
TRBJ1-3 | few | TRBV4-1 | . | TGCGCCAGCAGCCAAGCAAGGGGTGCTGGAAACACCATATATTTT | CASSQARGAGNTIYF
TRBJ1-4 | many | TRBV7-2 | . | TGTGCCAGCACCCGAGGGGGGGTGGCTAATGAAAAACTGTTTTTT | CASTRGGVANEKLFF
TRBJ2-7 | . | TRBV4-1 | . | TGCGCCAGCAGCCACGACCCCGGTCCCAACGAGCAGTACTTC | CASSHDPGPNEQYF
TRBJ1-2 | many | TRBV12-3/TRBV12-4 | . | TGTGCCAGCAGTTTAGAGTATGGCTACACCTTC | CASSLEYGYTF
TRBJ2-1 | few | TRBV6-1 | . | TGTGCCAGCAGCCCTGACTGGGGGAGCTCCTACAATGAGCAGTTCTTC | CASSPDWGSSYNEQFF
TRBJ2-7 | many | TRBV5-1 | TRBD1 | TGCGCCAGCAGCTTGGATATCCGGACAGGCCGGCACCAGTACTTC | CASSLDIRTGRHQYF